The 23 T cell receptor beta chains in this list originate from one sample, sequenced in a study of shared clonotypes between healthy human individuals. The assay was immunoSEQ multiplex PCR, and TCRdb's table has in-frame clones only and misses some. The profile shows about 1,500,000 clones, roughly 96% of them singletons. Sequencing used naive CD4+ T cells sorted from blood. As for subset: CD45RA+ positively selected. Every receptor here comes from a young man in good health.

The CDR3 reads CATSNPGGTTYNEQFF. The DNA of the CDR3 is TGTGCCACCAGCAATCCAGGGGGTACTACCTACAATGAGCAGTTCTTC. The chain joins TRBV15 to TRBJ2-1; the match to TRBD1 covers 7 bases. CDR3 length: 16 residues. CDR1 and CDR2 (germline): LNHNV, YYDKDF (reference sequence). Trimming cost V 4 bases and J 2 bases; bases outside gene matches: 8.

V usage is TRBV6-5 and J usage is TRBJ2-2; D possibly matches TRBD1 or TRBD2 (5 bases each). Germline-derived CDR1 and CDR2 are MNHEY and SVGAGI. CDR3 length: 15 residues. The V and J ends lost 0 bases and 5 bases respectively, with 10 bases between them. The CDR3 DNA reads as TGTGCCAGCAGTTACTCGGGGGATCGGACCGGGGAGCTGTTTTTT. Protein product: CASSYSGDRTGELFF.

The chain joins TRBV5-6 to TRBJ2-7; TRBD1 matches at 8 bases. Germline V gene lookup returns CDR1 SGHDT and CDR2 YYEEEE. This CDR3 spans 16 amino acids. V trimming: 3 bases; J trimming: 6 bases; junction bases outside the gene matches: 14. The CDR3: CASSSRDRSWVLEQYF. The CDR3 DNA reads TGTGCCAGCAGCTCCCGGGACAGGTCATGGGTACTCGAGCAGTACTTC.

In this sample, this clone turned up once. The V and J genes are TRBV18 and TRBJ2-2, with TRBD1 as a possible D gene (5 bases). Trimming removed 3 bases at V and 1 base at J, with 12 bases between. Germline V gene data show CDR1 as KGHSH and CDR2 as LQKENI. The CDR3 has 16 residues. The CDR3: CASSPQGFGNTGELFF. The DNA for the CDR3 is TGTGCCAGCTCACCTCAGGGATTCGGGAACACCGGGGAGCTGTTTTTT.

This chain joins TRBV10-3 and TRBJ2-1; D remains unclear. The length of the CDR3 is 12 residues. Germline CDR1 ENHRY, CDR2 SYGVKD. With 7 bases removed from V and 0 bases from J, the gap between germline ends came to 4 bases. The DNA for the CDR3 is TGTGCCATCACGAGCTCCTACAATGAGCAGTTCTTC. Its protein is CAITSSYNEQFF.

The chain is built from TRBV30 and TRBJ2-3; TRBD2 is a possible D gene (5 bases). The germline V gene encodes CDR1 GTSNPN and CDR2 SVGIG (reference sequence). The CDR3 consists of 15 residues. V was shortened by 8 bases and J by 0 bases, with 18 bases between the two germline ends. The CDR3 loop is CAGLSPRGSTDTQYF. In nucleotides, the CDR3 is TGTGCCGGCCTTTCTCCCCGCGGGAGCACAGATACGCAGTATTTT.

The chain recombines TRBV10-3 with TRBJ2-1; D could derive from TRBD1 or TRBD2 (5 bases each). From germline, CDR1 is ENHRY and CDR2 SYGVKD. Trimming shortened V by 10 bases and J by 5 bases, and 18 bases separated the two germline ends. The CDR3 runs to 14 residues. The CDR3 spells CASERTPGNNEQFF. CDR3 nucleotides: TGTGCCAGCGAACGGACACCCGGGAACAATGAGCAGTTCTTC.

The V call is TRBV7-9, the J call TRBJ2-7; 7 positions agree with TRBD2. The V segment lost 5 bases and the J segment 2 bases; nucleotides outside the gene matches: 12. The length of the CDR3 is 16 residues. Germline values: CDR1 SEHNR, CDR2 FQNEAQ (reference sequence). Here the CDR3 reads CASSPRGVADPYEQYF. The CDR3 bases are TGTGCCAGCAGCCCCCGGGGGGTAGCGGATCCCTACGAGCAGTACTTC.

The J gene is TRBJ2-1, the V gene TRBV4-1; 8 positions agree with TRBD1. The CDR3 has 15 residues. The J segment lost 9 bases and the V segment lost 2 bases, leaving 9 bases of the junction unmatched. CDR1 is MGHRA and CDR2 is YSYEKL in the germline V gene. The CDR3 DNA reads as TGCGCCAGCAGCCAACCCGGACAGGGTTGGGGTGAGCAGTTCTTC. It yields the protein CASSQPGQGWGEQFF.

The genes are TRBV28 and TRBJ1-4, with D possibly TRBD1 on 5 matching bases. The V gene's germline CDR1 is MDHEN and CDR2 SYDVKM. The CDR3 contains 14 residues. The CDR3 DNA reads TGTGCAACCCGGGACGGCGCAACTAATGAAAAACTGTTTTTT. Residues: CATRDGATNEKLFF.

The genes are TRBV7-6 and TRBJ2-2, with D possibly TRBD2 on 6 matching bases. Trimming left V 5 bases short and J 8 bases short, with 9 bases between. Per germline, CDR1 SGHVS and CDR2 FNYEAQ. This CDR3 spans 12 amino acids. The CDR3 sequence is CASSPRGGELFF. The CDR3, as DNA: TGTGCCAGCAGCCCCCGGGGGGGGGAGCTGTTTTTT.

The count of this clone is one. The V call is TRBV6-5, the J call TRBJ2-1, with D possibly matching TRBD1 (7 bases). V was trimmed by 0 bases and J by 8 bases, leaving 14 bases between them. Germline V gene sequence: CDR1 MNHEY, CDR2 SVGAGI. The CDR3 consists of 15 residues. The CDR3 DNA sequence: TGTGCCAGCAGTTACTCCGGGACAGCTAGCGATGAGCAGTTCTTC. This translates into CASSYSGTASDEQFF.

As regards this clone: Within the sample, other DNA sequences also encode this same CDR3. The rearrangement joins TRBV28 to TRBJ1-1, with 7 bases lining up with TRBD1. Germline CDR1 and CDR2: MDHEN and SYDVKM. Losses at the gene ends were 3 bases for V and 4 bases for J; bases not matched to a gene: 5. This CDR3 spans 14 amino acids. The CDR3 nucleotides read TGTGCCAGCAGTTTCAGGGGGGCCGGCACTGAAGCTTTCTTT. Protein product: CASSFRGAGTEAFF.

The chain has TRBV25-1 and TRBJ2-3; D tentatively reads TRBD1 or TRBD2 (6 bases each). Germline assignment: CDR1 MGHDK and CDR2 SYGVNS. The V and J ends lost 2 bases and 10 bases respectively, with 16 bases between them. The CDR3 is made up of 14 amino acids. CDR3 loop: CASSEKEWGAPQYF. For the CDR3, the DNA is TGTGCCAGCAGTGAAAAGGAGTGGGGGGCCCCGCAGTATTTT.

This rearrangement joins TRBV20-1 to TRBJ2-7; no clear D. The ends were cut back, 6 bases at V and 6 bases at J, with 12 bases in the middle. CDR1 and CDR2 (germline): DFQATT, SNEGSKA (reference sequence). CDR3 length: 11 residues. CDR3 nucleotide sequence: TGCAGTGCCTGGGTGCGGTTCGAGCAGTACTTC. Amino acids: CSAWVRFEQYF.

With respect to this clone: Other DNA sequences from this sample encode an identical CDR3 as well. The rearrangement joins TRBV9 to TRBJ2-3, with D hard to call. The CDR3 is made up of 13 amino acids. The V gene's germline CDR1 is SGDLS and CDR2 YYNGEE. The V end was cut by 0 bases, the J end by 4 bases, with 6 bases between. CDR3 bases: TGTGCCAGCAGCGTAGTGGGGTCAGATACGCAGTATTTT. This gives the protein CASSVVGSDTQYF.

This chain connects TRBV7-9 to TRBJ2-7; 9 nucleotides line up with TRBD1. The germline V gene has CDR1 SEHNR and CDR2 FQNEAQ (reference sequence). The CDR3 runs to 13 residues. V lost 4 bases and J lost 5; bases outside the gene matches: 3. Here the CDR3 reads CASSSQGAHEQYF. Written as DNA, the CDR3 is TGTGCCAGCAGCTCACAGGGGGCCCACGAGCAGTACTTC.

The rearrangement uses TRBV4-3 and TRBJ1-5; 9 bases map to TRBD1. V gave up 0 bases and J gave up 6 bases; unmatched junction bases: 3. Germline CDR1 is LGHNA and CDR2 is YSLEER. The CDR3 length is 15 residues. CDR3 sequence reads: CASSQDWTGVQPQHF. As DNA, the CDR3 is TGCGCCAGCAGCCAAGATTGGACAGGGGTTCAGCCCCAGCATTTT.

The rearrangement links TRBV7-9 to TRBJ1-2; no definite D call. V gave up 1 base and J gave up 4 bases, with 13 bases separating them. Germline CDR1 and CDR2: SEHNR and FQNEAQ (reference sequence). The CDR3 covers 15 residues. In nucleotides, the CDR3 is TGTGCCAGCAGCTTAGGCCCGGGAGGCGCCTATGGCTACACCTTC. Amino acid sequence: CASSLGPGGAYGYTF. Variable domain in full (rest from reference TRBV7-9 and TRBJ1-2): DTGVSQNPRHKITKRGQNVTFRCDPISEHNRLYWYRQTLGQGPEFLTYFQNEAQLEKSRLLSDRFSAERPKGSFSTLEIQRTEQGDSAMYLCASSLGPGGAYGYTFGSGTRLTVV.

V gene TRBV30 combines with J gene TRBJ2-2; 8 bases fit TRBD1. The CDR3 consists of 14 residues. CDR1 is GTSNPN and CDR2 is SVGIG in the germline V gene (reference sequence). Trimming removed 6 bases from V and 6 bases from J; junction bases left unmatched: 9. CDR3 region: CACSTGARSGELFF. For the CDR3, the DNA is TGTGCCTGCTCGACAGGGGCGAGGTCCGGGGAGCTGTTTTTT.

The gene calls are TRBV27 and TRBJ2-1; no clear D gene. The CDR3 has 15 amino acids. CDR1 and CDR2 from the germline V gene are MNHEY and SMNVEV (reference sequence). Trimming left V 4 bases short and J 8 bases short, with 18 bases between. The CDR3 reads CASSSYVQVQHEQFF. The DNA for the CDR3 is TGTGCCAGCAGTTCTTATGTCCAGGTTCAACATGAGCAGTTCTTC.

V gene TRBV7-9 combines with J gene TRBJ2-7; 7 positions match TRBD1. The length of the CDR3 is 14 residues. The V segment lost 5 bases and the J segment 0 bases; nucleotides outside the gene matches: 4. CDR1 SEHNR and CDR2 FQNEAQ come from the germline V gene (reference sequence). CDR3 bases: TGTGCCAGCAGCCAACAGGGGAGCTCCTACGAGCAGTACTTC. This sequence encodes CASSQQGSSYEQYF. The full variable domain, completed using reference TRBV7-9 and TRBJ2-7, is DTGVSQNPRHKITKRGQNVTFRCDPISEHNRLYWYRQTLGQGPEFLTYFQNEAQLEKSRLLSDRFSAERPKGSFSTLEIQRTEQGDSAMYLCASSQQGSSYEQYFGPGTRLTVT.

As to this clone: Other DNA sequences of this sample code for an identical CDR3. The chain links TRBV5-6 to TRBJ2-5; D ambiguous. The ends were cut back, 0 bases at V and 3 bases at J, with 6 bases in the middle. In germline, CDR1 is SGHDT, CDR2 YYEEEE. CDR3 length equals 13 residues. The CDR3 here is CASSLGLEETQYF. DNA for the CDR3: TGTGCCAGCAGCTTGGGTCTCGAAGAGACCCAGTACTTC.